This T cell receptor beta chain was profiled in a study of T cells in localized non-small cell lung cancer. Study results and caveats: Sequencing was restricted to one tumor region; therefore, heterogeneity remains possible. When the top 100 tumor clones were examined, a median about 60 of them also appeared in the adjacent lung, which was paired and uninvolved. There was higher T cell clonality in uninvolved adjacent lung than in tumor, and it was highest there.

Libraries were prepared by immunoSEQ multiplex PCR; TCRdb keeps only in-frame clonotypes and omits some of them. In the table there are about 15,000 clones, roughly 85% of which are singletons. CDR3 length equals 16 residues. Trimming at V came to 1 base and at J to 5 bases, leaving 3 bases not matched to a gene. Germline V gene data show CDR1 as KGHSH and CDR2 as LQKENI. Turning to this clone: As yet, its antigen is unknown.

Source: peripheral blood, taken before any cancer treatment. The chain links TRBV18 to TRBJ2-1; 12 bases align to TRBD2. This sequence originates from a female donor older than 55 with stage I squamous cell lung carcinoma. The CDR3 DNA follows: TGTGCCAGCTCACCACTCAGGACTAGCGGGAACAATGAGCAGTTCTTC. This gives the protein CASSPLRTSGNNEQFF.